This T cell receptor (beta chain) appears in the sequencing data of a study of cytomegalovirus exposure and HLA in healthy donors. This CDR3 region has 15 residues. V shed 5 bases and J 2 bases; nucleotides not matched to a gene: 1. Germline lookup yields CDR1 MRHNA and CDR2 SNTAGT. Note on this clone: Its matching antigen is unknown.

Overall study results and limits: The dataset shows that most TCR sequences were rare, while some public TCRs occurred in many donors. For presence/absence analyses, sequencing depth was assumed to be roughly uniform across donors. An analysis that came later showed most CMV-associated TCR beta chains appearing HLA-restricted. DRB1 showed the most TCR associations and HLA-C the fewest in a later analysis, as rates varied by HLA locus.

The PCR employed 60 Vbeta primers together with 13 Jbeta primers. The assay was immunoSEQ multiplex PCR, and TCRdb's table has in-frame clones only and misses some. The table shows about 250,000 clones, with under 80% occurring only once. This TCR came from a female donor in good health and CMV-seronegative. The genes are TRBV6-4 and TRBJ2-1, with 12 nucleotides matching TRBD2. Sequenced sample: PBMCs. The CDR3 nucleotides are TGTGCCAGCAGTAGACTAGCGGGAGCCTACAATGAGCAGTTCTTC. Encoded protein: CASSRLAGAYNEQFF.